This is a list of T cell receptor beta chains from one sample in a study of Ad26.COV2.S vaccination and SARS-CoV-2 variants. The method was immunoSEQ multiplex PCR; TCRdb's version includes in-frame clones alone and lacks a portion of them. The sample carries 500,000 or so clones, approximately 90% recorded once. Sample: peripheral blood, taken in a trial of Ad26.COV2.S vaccine versus placebo. The receptors originated from a person aged 18-60 years who received the Ad26.COV2.S COVID-19 vaccine or a placebo. CDR3s include the opening cysteine and the closing phenylalanine or tryptophan. Fields, in order: CDR3 protein, CDR3 DNA, clone size, D gene, J gene, V gene. The D gene is left open where the match is weak. Clone size appears in some rows only: once, few, many, or a class for an expanded clone.

CASSVEASSYNEQFF	TGTGCCAGCAGCGTAGAGGCTAGCTCCTACAATGAGCAGTTCTTC	.	.	TRBJ2-1	TRBV9
CASSITGTSGPYEQYF	TGTGCCAGCAGCATAACCGGGACTAGCGGGCCCTACGAGCAGTACTTC	.	TRBD2	TRBJ2-7	TRBV7-2
CASSYNPGTTDTYGYTF	TGTGCCAGCAGCTATAACCCCGGGACAACTGACACCTATGGCTACACCTTC	.	.	TRBJ1-2	TRBV27
CATSAPGSVDEQYF	TGTGCCACCAGTGCCCCGGGGAGTGTGGACGAGCAGTACTTC	.	.	TRBJ2-7	TRBV24-1
CASSPQGYTGELFF	TGTGCCAGCAGTCCACAGGGATACACCGGGGAGCTGTTTTTT	.	.	TRBJ2-2	TRBV28
CASNTDSTYGYTF	TGTGCCAGCAATACGGACAGTACCTATGGCTACACCTTC	.	.	TRBJ1-2	TRBV2
CASSIGGGWETQYF	TGTGCCAGCAGTATCGGGGGAGGGTGGGAGACCCAGTACTTC	.	TRBD2	TRBJ2-5	TRBV27
CASGTSGRVNEQFF	TGTGCCAGCGGGACTAGCGGGAGGGTTAATGAGCAGTTCTTC	many	TRBD2	TRBJ2-1	TRBV7-9
CAWSTGASGPSQYF	TGTGCCTGGAGTACTGGGGCTAGCGGCCCCTCCCAGTACTTC	.	TRBD2	TRBJ2-5	TRBV30
CSGTGLVPGELFF	TGCAGCGGAACTGGACTAGTCCCCGGGGAGCTGTTTTTT	.	TRBD2	TRBJ2-2	TRBV29-1
CASSPFGPGANVLTF	TGTGCCAGCAGCCCGTTCGGCCCTGGGGCCAACGTCCTGACTTTC	.	.	TRBJ2-6	TRBV4-2
CASTLTSQAGTQYF	TGTGCCAGCACCCTAACCTCGCAAGCGGGGACGCAGTATTTT	.	TRBD2	TRBJ2-3	TRBV6-5
CASTSQRASPLHF	TGTGCCAGCACCTCTCAACGGGCTTCACCCCTCCACTTT	.	.	TRBJ1-6	TRBV11-2
CAIWDYGEKLFF	TGTGCCATTTGGGACTATGGTGAAAAACTGTTTTTT	.	.	TRBJ1-4	TRBV28
CASSLETGVAIGYTF	TGTGCCAGCAGCTTAGAGACAGGGGTAGCCATTGGCTACACCTTC	few	TRBD1	TRBJ1-2	TRBV7-9
CASRAGGRQETQYF	TGTGCCAGCAGGGCCGGGGGCCGCCAAGAGACCCAGTACTTC	.	.	TRBJ2-5	TRBV28
CATSDLHGNYGYTF	TGTGCCACCAGTGATTTGCACGGGAACTATGGCTACACCTTC	.	.	TRBJ1-2	TRBV24-1
CASSLTSDSPLHF	TGCGCCAGCAGCTTGACGAGTGATTCACCCCTCCACTTT	.	.	TRBJ1-6	TRBV5-1
CASSLGRGRETQYF	TGTGCCAGCAGCCTGGGCAGGGGGCGGGAGACCCAGTACTTC	.	TRBD1	TRBJ2-5	TRBV3-1/TRBV3-2
CASSSQIRGTGVGYTF	TGTGCCAGCAGCTCTCAAATAAGAGGGACAGGGGTTGGCTACACCTTC	.	TRBD1	TRBJ1-2	TRBV7-9
CSVERGDRGTYEQYF	TGCAGCGTTGAAAGGGGGGACAGGGGAACCTACGAGCAGTACTTC	once	TRBD1	TRBJ2-7	TRBV29-1
CASSNPTGTNYGYTF	TGTGCCAGTAGTAACCCGACAGGCACAAACTATGGCTACACCTTC	.	.	TRBJ1-2	TRBV19
CASSFPTLGHEKLFF	TGTGCCAGCAGTTTTCCGACACTCGGGCATGAAAAACTGTTTTTT	.	.	TRBJ1-4	TRBV28
CASSYLAGGRTGELFF	TGTGCCAGCAGCTATCTAGCGGGAGGTCGAACCGGGGAGCTGTTTTTT	.	TRBD2	TRBJ2-2	TRBV7-9
CASSLSISGEAFF	TGTGCCAGCAGCTTGTCTATCTCAGGTGAAGCTTTCTTT	.	.	TRBJ1-1	TRBV5-6